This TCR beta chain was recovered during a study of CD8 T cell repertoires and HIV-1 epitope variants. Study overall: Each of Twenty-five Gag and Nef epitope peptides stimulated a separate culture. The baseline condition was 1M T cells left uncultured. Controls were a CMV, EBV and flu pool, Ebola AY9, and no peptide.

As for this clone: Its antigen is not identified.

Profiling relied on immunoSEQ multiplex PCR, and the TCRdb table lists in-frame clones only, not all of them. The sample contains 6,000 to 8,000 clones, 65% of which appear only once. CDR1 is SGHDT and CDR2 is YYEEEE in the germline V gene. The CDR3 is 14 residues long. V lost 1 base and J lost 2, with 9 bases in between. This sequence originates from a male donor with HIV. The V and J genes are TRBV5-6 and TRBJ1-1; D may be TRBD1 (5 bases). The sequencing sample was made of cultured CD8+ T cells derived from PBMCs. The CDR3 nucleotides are TGTGCCAGCAGCTTGAGGGGAGGCAACACTGAAGCTTTCTTT. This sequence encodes CASSLRGGNTEAFF.